The rows below give T cell receptor beta chains drawn from one sample of a study of T cells in Graves' hyperthyroidism and ophthalmopathy. TCRdb re-analysed the multiplex PCR reads in MiXCR, keeping a single row per CDR3 protein. The table records fewer than 900,000 distinct CDR3 sequences, about a sixth of them present only once. Source material: blood. Source of these receptors: a man younger than 35 with Graves' hyperthyroidism. Both conserved end residues are part of each CDR3.

J	length	V	CDR3
TRBJ2-2	14	TRBV6-1	CASGLAPNTGELFF
TRBJ2-3	16	TRBV28	CASSPTGGLNTDTQYF
TRBJ2-4	11	TRBV18	CASSTRDIQYF
TRBJ2-7	15	TRBV20-1	CSARGPRVPSYEQYF
TRBJ1-2	12	TRBV2	CASLAGNYGYTF
TRBJ2-7	14	TRBV12-3/TRBV12-4	CASRWTSGSYEQYF
TRBJ2-2	17	TRBV24-1	CATSDLPSGSRTGELFF
TRBJ2-3	16	TRBV28	CASSLGTALSTDTQYF
TRBJ2-3	13	TRBV7-8	CASSLTMLGPQYF
TRBJ2-5	18	TRBV7-8	CASSLVTTGRPSQETQYF
TRBJ1-5	15	TRBV20-1	CSAWTGTAINQPQHF
TRBJ2-7	15	TRBV7-9	CASSTRDSLSYEQYF
TRBJ2-1	13	TRBV7-3	CASSQGLANEQFF
TRBJ2-7	15	TRBV20-1	CSVPPNRDRGHEQYF
TRBJ2-5	15	TRBV28	CASSPIQDDGETQYF
TRBJ2-1	13	TRBV27	CASSFLGGNEQFF
TRBJ2-5	15	TRBV20-1	CSAPLSGTGEETQYF
TRBJ2-5	14	TRBV5-1	CASRPDGGKNTQYF
TRBJ2-2	14	TRBV19	CASSLNPRAGELFF
TRBJ2-1	13	TRBV7-6	CASHSLADNEQFF